The following is a TCR beta chain sequence with its context. Its target is not known. This specimen comes from a study of cytomegalovirus exposure and HLA in healthy donors. General study results and limits: Sequencing depth across donors, presence/absence analyses assumed, was roughly uniform. The authors listed 150 to 200 TCR beta chains as cytomegalovirus-associated.

Healthy bone marrow donors formed the donor group. PCR was performed using 60 Vbeta and 13 Jbeta primers. Data came from immunoSEQ multiplex PCR; TCRdb stores just in-frame clones and leaves some out. The data contain approximately 92,000 clones, roughly 69% of them singletons. From germline, CDR1 is SGHTA and CDR2 FQGNSA. The CDR3 is made up of 19 amino acids. V shed 5 bases, J shed 0 bases, and the junction held 14 bases outside the gene matches. The genes are TRBV7-2 and TRBJ1-5; TRBD1 aligns across 9 bases. This receptor was taken from a man aged 45-60 years in good health and CMV-seronegative. Sequenced material: PBMCs. In DNA form, the CDR3 reads TGTGCCAGCAGCCACGGACAGGGGTTTTCTTTGGGTAGCAATCAGCCCCAGCATTTT. It is translated as CASSHGQGFSLGSNQPQHF.